What follows are 31 T cell receptor beta chains derived from one specimen sequenced in a study of PD-1 blockade in mismatch repair-deficient tumors. The protocol was immunoSEQ multiplex PCR, while the TCRdb copy is restricted to in-frame clones and leaves out a portion. Seen here are about 84,000 clones, over 70% observed once, and the top ten hold roughly 2.8%. Sequencing used peripheral blood, obtained 12 weeks after starting pembrolizumab. The receptor source for this set is an adult with mismatch repair-deficient cancer.

The chain is built from TRBV18 and TRBJ2-7; TRBD1 matches at 8 bases. Per the germline V gene, CDR1 is KGHSH and CDR2 is LQKENI. V shed 0 bases and J 9 bases; nucleotides not matched to a gene: 7. The length of the CDR3 is 14 residues. Written as DNA, the CDR3 is TGTGCCAGCTCACCACCGACTGACAGGGGCGCGCAGTACTTC. It translates to CASSPPTDRGAQYF.

This clone was counted a single time. The chain joins TRBV30 to TRBJ1-5, with D tentatively TRBD1 (6 bases). Per the germline V gene, CDR1 is GTSNPN and CDR2 is SVGIG (reference sequence). V was trimmed by 5 bases and J by 4 bases, leaving 9 bases between them. This CDR3 contains 12 residues. The CDR3 region has the DNA TGTGCCTGGGGACAGCCAAATCAGCCCCAGCATTTT. Protein: CAWGQPNQPQHF.

This sequence joins TRBV2 and TRBJ2-5; 12 bases align to TRBD1. V was clipped by 4 bases and J by 5 bases; unmatched bases: 11. The CDR3 covers 17 residues. Germline V CDR1 and CDR2: SNHLY, FYNNEI. This chain's CDR3 is CASSGKLGQGAGETQYF. The CDR3 region has the DNA TGTGCCAGCAGTGGAAAATTGGGACAGGGGGCTGGGGAGACCCAGTACTTC. The complete variable domain, with remaining parts taken from reference TRBV2 and TRBJ2-5, reads EPEVTQTPSHQVTQMGQEVILRCVPISNHLYFYWYRQILGQKVEFLVSFYNNEISEKSEIFDDQFSVERPDGSNFTLKIRSTKLEDSAMYFCASSGKLGQGAGETQYFGPGTRLLVL.

The CDR3 loop reads CAISQGRLEAFF. The CDR3 bases are TGTGCCATCAGCCAGGGGAGGTTGGAGGCTTTCTTT. The chain carries TRBV10-3 and TRBJ1-1; the D gene is possibly TRBD1 (6 bases). CDR1 is ENHRY and CDR2 is SYGVKD in the germline V gene. V was clipped by 6 bases and J by 11 bases, with 16 bases between them. This CDR3 spans 12 amino acids.

This clone was seen only a few times. The chain employs TRBV10-2 and TRBJ2-7; D unresolved. Germline assignment: CDR1 WSHSY and CDR2 SAAADI. This CDR3 contains 11 residues. The V and J ends lost 4 bases and 4 bases respectively, with 5 bases between them. This chain's CDR3 is CASSVGYEQYF. The CDR3 DNA reads TGCGCCAGCAGTGTGGGGTACGAGCAGTACTTC.

The rearrangement uses TRBV5-1 and TRBJ2-5; tentatively, D is TRBD2 (6 bases). The germline V gene encodes CDR1 SGHRS and CDR2 YFSETQ. This CDR3 comprises 16 residues. V gave up 4 bases and J gave up 4 bases, with 20 bases separating them. The CDR3 is CASSPQTGEKGETQYF. CDR3 coding DNA: TGCGCCAGCAGCCCCCAAACGGGGGAAAAGGGAGAGACCCAGTACTTC.

The table lists this clone with a count of one. The rearrangement uses TRBV9 and TRBJ2-7; TRBD2 matches at 7 bases. Trimming at V came to 0 bases and at J to 0 bases, leaving 6 bases not matched to a gene. CDR1 and CDR2 from the germline V gene are SGDLS and YYNGEE. The CDR3 is 16 residues long. The CDR3 protein is CASSVDVRGNSYEQYF. The CDR3 bases are TGTGCCAGCAGCGTAGACGTGCGGGGGAACTCCTACGAGCAGTACTTC. Looking up the rest from reference TRBV9 and TRBJ2-7 gives the full variable domain: DSGVTQTPKHLITATGQRVTLRCSPRSGDLSVYWYQQSLDQGLQFLIQYYNGEERAKGNILERFSAQQFPDLHSELNLSSLELGDSALYFCASSVDVRGNSYEQYFGPGTRLTVT.

The chain is built from TRBV5-8 and TRBJ1-1; no firm D call. CDR3 length: 14 amino acids. With 2 bases removed from V and 3 bases from J, the gap between germline ends came to 11 bases. Germline V gene sequence: CDR1 SGHTS, CDR2 YDEGEE. The CDR3 DNA sequence: TGTGCCAGCAGCTTCGGGGTTGGTTACACTGAAGCTTTCTTT. Encoded protein: CASSFGVGYTEAFF.

The chain couples TRBV4-3 to TRBJ2-1; D may be TRBD2 (5 bases). The V end lost 5 bases, the J end lost 10 bases, and 9 bases lay between the germline ends. The CDR3 extends over 11 amino acids. Per the germline V gene, CDR1 is LGHNA and CDR2 is YSLEER. The CDR3 spells CASSLGVEQFF. The CDR3 nucleotides are TGCGCCAGCAGCTTGGGAGTAGAGCAGTTCTTC.

The rearrangement links TRBV11-3 to TRBJ2-3, with a possible D match to TRBD2 (5 bases). Germline V gene lookup returns CDR1 SGHNT and CDR2 YENEEA. Trimming removed 5 bases from V and 2 bases from J, with 14 bases in between. This CDR3 region has 15 residues. CDR3 bases: TGTGCCAGCAGCGGCCGGGAAGGGAACACAGATACGCAGTATTTT. This gives the protein CASSGREGNTDTQYF. Full variable domain (outside the CDR3, taken from reference TRBV11-3 and TRBJ2-3): EAGVVQSPRYKIIEKKQPVAFWCNPISGHNTLYWYLQNLGQGPELLIRYENEEAVDDSQLPKDRFSAERLKGVDSTLKIQPAELGDSAVYLCASSGREGNTDTQYFGPGTRLTVL.

The rearrangement joins TRBV5-1 to TRBJ2-2, with D unresolved. The CDR3 is 16 amino acids. Per germline, CDR1 SGHRS and CDR2 YFSETQ. Trimming removed 4 bases at V and 2 bases at J, with 15 bases between. The CDR3 reads CASSPDGGYNTGELFF. In nucleotides, the CDR3 is TGCGCCAGCAGCCCCGACGGCGGATATAACACCGGGGAGCTGTTTTTT.

The chain has TRBV15 and TRBJ2-3; D remains ambiguous. The V gene's germline CDR1 is LNHNV and CDR2 YYDKDF (reference sequence). The CDR3 length is 12 residues. The V end was cut by 5 bases, the J end by 4 bases, with 7 bases between. The CDR3 loop is CATSGVSDTQYF. DNA for the CDR3: TGTGCCACCAGCGGCGTTTCAGATACGCAGTATTTT.

A few counts support this clone. The V call is TRBV7-6, the J call TRBJ2-7; tentative D call: TRBD1 (5 bases). CDR3 length equals 14 residues. Germline CDR1 SGHVS, CDR2 FNYEAQ. Trimming shortened V by 4 bases and J by 3 bases, and 13 bases separated the two germline ends. The CDR3 loop reads CASSSNPGHYEQYF. Written as DNA, the CDR3 is TGTGCCAGCAGCTCCAACCCCGGACACTACGAGCAGTACTTC.

J is TRBJ1-3 and V is TRBV5-4; D might be TRBD1 (6 bases). This CDR3 has 16 amino acids. Germline CDR1 is SGHNT and CDR2 is YYREEE (reference sequence). Trimming stripped 2 bases from V and 1 base from J, with 13 bases between. The CDR3 here is CASSFNTGRSGNTIYF. For the CDR3, the DNA is TGTGCCAGCAGCTTCAATACAGGGCGATCTGGAAACACCATATATTTT.

The chain combines TRBV5-1 with TRBJ2-1; 11 positions match TRBD2. The CDR3 extends over 15 amino acids. J was trimmed by 9 bases and V by 0 bases; bases with no gene match: 5. The germline V gene encodes CDR1 SGHRS and CDR2 YFSETQ. As DNA, the CDR3 is TGCGCCAGCAGCTTGGAGACTAGCGGGATTAGTGAGCAGTTCTTC. This sequence encodes CASSLETSGISEQFF.

This chain joins TRBV5-1 and TRBJ2-5; TRBD2 agrees at 7 bases. CDR3 length: 15 residues. CDR1 and CDR2 from the germline V gene are SGHRS and YFSETQ. After removal of 4 bases from V and 3 bases from J, the junction contained 9 bases not matched to a gene. CDR3 amino acids: CASSQTGTTKETQYF. The DNA of the CDR3 is TGCGCCAGCAGCCAGACCGGGACTACAAAAGAGACCCAGTACTTC.

The CDR3 reads CASSPFSETYEQYF. The CDR3 DNA is TGCGCCAGCAGCCCTTTTAGCGAAACCTACGAGCAGTACTTC. The chain employs TRBV5-1 and TRBJ2-7, with D perhaps TRBD2 (5 bases). Per germline, CDR1 SGHRS and CDR2 YFSETQ. V dropped 4 bases and J dropped 2 bases, with 13 bases sitting between them. This CDR3 is built from 14 residues.

This chain connects TRBV6-5 to TRBJ2-7; 8 bases match TRBD2. The germline V gene has CDR1 MNHEY and CDR2 SVGAGI. The ends lost 2 bases at V and 1 base at J; junction bases unmatched: 4. The CDR3 extends over 15 amino acids. The CDR3 nucleotides read TGTGCCAGCAGTTACCCAGCGGGGGAATCCTACGAGCAGTACTTC. It is translated as CASSYPAGESYEQYF.

This chain joins TRBV9 and TRBJ1-1, with no clear D. Trimming left V 4 bases short and J 2 bases short, with 9 bases between. The germline gives CDR1 SGDLS, CDR2 YYNGEE. This CDR3 comprises 13 residues. In DNA, the CDR3 is TGTGCCAGCAGCTCCCGGCGAAACACTGAAGCTTTCTTT. The encoded protein is CASSSRRNTEAFF.

V usage is TRBV9 and J usage is TRBJ2-1, with TRBD2 matching over 10 bases. Trimming took 5 bases from V and 4 from J; bases not matched to a gene: 6. Germline loops: CDR1 SGDLS, CDR2 YYNGEE. The CDR3 extends over 15 amino acids. CDR3 loop: CASSDGTSEYNEQFF. CDR3 DNA sequence: TGTGCCAGCAGTGACGGGACTAGCGAATACAATGAGCAGTTCTTC.

This clone appeared a few times. The chain couples TRBV25-1 to TRBJ1-5; D remains ambiguous. In germline, CDR1 is MGHDK, CDR2 SYGVNS. There are 13 residues in the CDR3. Trimming stripped 4 bases from V and 7 bases from J, with 11 bases between. CDR3 loop: CASSGGSGQPQHF. CDR3 DNA: TGTGCCAGCAGTGGAGGGTCGGGGCAGCCCCAGCATTTT.

The chain joins TRBV2 to TRBJ2-1; 11 nucleotides agree with TRBD2. V lost 5 bases, J lost 2 bases, and 2 bases stayed unmatched. The CDR3 extends over 15 amino acids. CDR1 and CDR2 (germline): SNHLY, FYNNEI. CDR3 loop: CASSPTSGTYNEQFF. The CDR3 nucleotides are TGTGCCAGCAGTCCGACTAGCGGGACCTACAATGAGCAGTTCTTC.

This clone was observed a single time. The chain has TRBV19 and TRBJ2-3; 8 bases are shared with TRBD2. Germline loops: CDR1 LNHDA, CDR2 SQIVND (reference sequence). The CDR3 totals 14 residues. Losses at the gene ends were 7 bases for V and 4 bases for J; bases not matched to a gene: 7. CDR3 DNA: TGTGCCAGTAATCGAGCGGGAGTCTCAGATACGCAGTATTTT. This codes for CASNRAGVSDTQYF.

The CDR3 is CASSLMGYSNQPQHF. The CDR3 bases are TGTGCCAGCAGCTTGATGGGGTATAGCAATCAGCCCCAGCATTTT. V and J are TRBV5-6 and TRBJ1-5; D is unresolved. This CDR3 region has 15 residues. From germline, CDR1 is SGHDT and CDR2 YYEEEE. The V end was cut by 1 base, the J end by 0 bases, with 8 bases between.

The table lists this clone with a count of one. The chain combines TRBV7-9 with TRBJ2-1; 7 bases agree with TRBD2. The length of the CDR3 is 16 residues. V shed 0 bases, J shed 10 bases, and the junction held 12 bases outside the gene matches. CDR1 is SEHNR, CDR2 FQNEAQ, per germline (reference sequence). The CDR3, as DNA: TGTGCCAGCAGCTTAGCACCCCGGGACTATAACGCCGAGCAGTTCTTC. Amino acid sequence: CASSLAPRDYNAEQFF.

This clone was counted a few times. The V call is TRBV2, the J call TRBJ1-1; no reliable D call. Trimming pared 4 bases from V and 3 bases from J, leaving 9 bases between. This CDR3 comprises 13 residues. Germline CDR1 is SNHLY and CDR2 is FYNNEI. The CDR3 DNA reads TGTGCCAGCAGTGGGGAGGAGGACACTGAAGCTTTCTTT. It is translated as CASSGEEDTEAFF.

The chain is built from TRBV6-5 and TRBJ2-3; 8 nucleotides agree with TRBD1. CDR3 length: 14 residues. With V trimmed by 6 bases and J by 4 bases, 6 bases remained unmatched. Germline CDR1 and CDR2: MNHEY and SVGAGI. The CDR3 sequence is CASRTGEGPDTQYF. The CDR3 DNA sequence: TGTGCCAGCAGGACAGGGGAAGGGCCAGATACGCAGTATTTT.

The genes are TRBV5-1 and TRBJ1-2; 9 bases are a match to TRBD1. CDR1 SGHRS and CDR2 YFSETQ come from the germline V gene. After removal of 5 bases from V and 2 bases from J, the junction contained 7 bases not matched to a gene. CDR3 length equals 15 residues. The CDR3 sequence is CASRRGQGLNYGYTF. The DNA for the CDR3 is TGCGCCAGCAGACGGGGACAGGGCTTAAACTATGGCTACACCTTC.

The chain links TRBV5-6 to TRBJ1-2; 7 nucleotides agree with TRBD1. Trimming at V came to 4 bases and at J to 7 bases, leaving 16 bases not matched to a gene. Germline V gives CDR1 SGHDT, CDR2 YYEEEE. The CDR3 sequence is 16 residues long. This CDR3 reads CASSLQGPGGNRGYTF. For the CDR3, the DNA is TGTGCCAGCAGCCTCCAGGGGCCAGGGGGAAATCGTGGCTACACCTTC. Variable domain in full (rest from reference TRBV5-6 and TRBJ1-2): DAGVTQSPTHLIKTRGQQVTLRCSPKSGHDTVSWYQQALGQGPQFIFQYYEEEERQRGNFPDRFSGHQFPNYSSELNVNALLLGDSALYLCASSLQGPGGNRGYTFGSGTRLTVV.

This clone was seen only once. This chain connects TRBV18 to TRBJ2-5; D is uncertain. The CDR3 spans 13 residues. The V end was cut by 6 bases, the J end by 2 bases, with 10 bases between. Germline V gene data show CDR1 as KGHSH and CDR2 as LQKENI. This chain's CDR3 is CASSPQEQETQYF. CDR3 in DNA: TGTGCCAGCTCCCCTCAAGAACAAGAGACCCAGTACTTC.

This clone showed up just once. V and J are TRBV29-1 and TRBJ1-1; TRBD1 is a possible D gene (6 bases). CDR3 length equals 11 residues. Germline values: CDR1 SQVTM, CDR2 ANQGSEA. V was pared by 7 bases and J by 1 base, with 7 bases between. As DNA, the CDR3 is TGCAGCGGGACAGAGAACACTGAAGCTTTCTTT. The encoded protein is CSGTENTEAFF. The variable domain in full, completed from reference TRBV29-1 and TRBJ1-1, reads SAVISQKPSRDICQRGTSLTIQCQVDSQVTMMFWYRQQPGQSLTLIATANQGSEATYESGFVIDKFPISRPNLTFSTLTVSNMSPEDSSIYLCSGTENTEAFFGQGTRLTVV.